Listed here are 29 T cell receptor beta chains from one sample, sequenced in a study of beta chain features in type 1 diabetes. These TCRs' antigens remain unknown. Findings of the study overall: Shorter TCRB CDR3s, moderately but significantly so, were found in Type 1 diabetes patients in all four CD4+ subsets.

Expressed TCRB transcripts got sequenced, as all isolated RNA was reverse transcribed. TCRdb's copy holds only in-frame clones and misses some; the assay was immunoSEQ multiplex PCR. The sample contains some 640,000 clones, around an eighth of which appear only once. Sequenced sample: naive CD4+ T cells from blood. The receptors come from a man between 18 and 29 years old with type 1 diabetes.

The table lists this clone with a few counts. The rearrangement uses TRBV5-1 and TRBJ2-2, with D perhaps matching TRBD1 (5 bases). The CDR3 spans 13 residues. Germline V CDR1 and CDR2: SGHRS, YFSETQ. V lost 5 bases to trimming and J lost 6 bases, with 11 bases between them. CDR3 in DNA: TGCGCCAGCAGTTTGACAGATCCCGGGGAGCTGTTTTTT. This gives the protein CASSLTDPGELFF.

This clone was seen only a few times. The rearrangement uses TRBV27 and TRBJ1-2; D is unclear. This CDR3 contains 13 residues. Per germline, CDR1 MNHEY and CDR2 SMNVEV (reference sequence). Between the trimmed V and J ends, which lost 8 bases and 2 bases, there was a span of 12 bases. The CDR3 DNA reads as TGTGCCAGCCGCGGGCGGGTAAACTATGGCTACACCTTC. Encoded protein: CASRGRVNYGYTF.

The rearrangement joins TRBV5-8 to TRBJ1-5; 8 bases match TRBD1. This CDR3 comprises 12 residues. Looked up from germline, CDR1 is SGHTS and CDR2 is YDEGEE. After removal of 5 bases from V and 7 bases from J, the junction contained 2 bases not matched to a gene. In DNA form, the CDR3 reads TGTGCCAGCAGTTACAGGGGGCAGCCCCAGCATTTT. This gives the protein CASSYRGQPQHF. The entire variable domain, with the rest obtained from reference TRBV5-8 and TRBJ1-5, is as follows: EAGVTQSPTHLIKTRGQQATLRCSPISGHTSVYWYQQALGLGLQFLLWYDEGEERNRGNFPPRFSGRQFPNYSSELNVNALELEDSALYLCASSYRGQPQHFGDGTRLSIL.

The chain joins TRBV18 to TRBJ2-1; 9 positions agree with TRBD2. From germline, CDR1 is KGHSH and CDR2 LQKENI. Trimming removed 3 bases from V and 7 bases from J; junction bases left unmatched: 4. CDR3 length equals 14 residues. In DNA form, the CDR3 reads TGTGCCAGCTCACCGTTAGCGGGAGATAATGAGCAGTTCTTC. As protein: CASSPLAGDNEQFF.

The chain recombines TRBV7-2 with TRBJ2-1; 8 bases are shared with TRBD2. The V gene's germline CDR1 is SGHTA and CDR2 FQGNSA. This CDR3 spans 15 amino acids. V gave up 2 bases and J gave up 9 bases; unmatched junction bases: 9. The CDR3 reads CASSLNGGGIGEQFF. In nucleotides, the CDR3 is TGTGCCAGCAGCTTAAACGGCGGGGGGATCGGTGAGCAGTTCTTC.

This CDR3 reads CAISAGGPETQYF. Written as DNA, the CDR3 is TGTGCCATCAGTGCGGGAGGGCCAGAGACCCAGTACTTC. The chain uses TRBV10-3 and TRBJ2-5, with 8 bases identical to TRBD2. The CDR3 sequence is 13 residues long. V lost 4 bases, J lost 4 bases, and 2 bases stayed unmatched. Germline V CDR1 and CDR2: ENHRY, SYGVKD.

The chain recombines TRBV11-2 with TRBJ2-4, with D possibly being TRBD2 (5 bases). Germline CDR1 and CDR2: SGHAT and FQNNGV. CDR3 length: 17 amino acids. The germline V and J ends were trimmed by 3 bases and 0 bases, with 15 bases remaining between them. The CDR3 bases are TGTGCCAGCAGCTTTAGATATTCAGGAGGAGCCAAAAACATTCAGTACTTC. This encodes CASSFRYSGGAKNIQYF.

This clone has just a few counts. The chain employs TRBV7-2 and TRBJ1-2, with D possibly being TRBD1 (5 bases). Trimming removed 5 bases at V and 6 bases at J, with 13 bases between. Looked up from germline, CDR1 is SGHTA and CDR2 is FQGNSA. The CDR3 is 13 amino acids. The DNA of the CDR3 is TGTGCCAGCAGCCTCGGGACTGTGGATGGCTACACCTTC. This codes for CASSLGTVDGYTF.

This sequence joins TRBV5-6 and TRBJ2-5; 7 positions agree with TRBD2. Germline V gene lookup returns CDR1 SGHDT and CDR2 YYEEEE. V lost 5 bases and J lost 5; bases outside the gene matches: 6. The CDR3 runs to 13 residues. CDR3 bases: TGTGCCAGCAGTGGGCTAGCGGCGGAGACCCAGTACTTC. It yields the protein CASSGLAAETQYF.

This clone was picked up a small number of times. J is TRBJ2-5 and V is TRBV7-2; a possible D gene is TRBD1 (5 bases). The CDR3 is made up of 15 amino acids. Germline CDR1 is SGHTA and CDR2 is FQGNSA. The V and J ends lost 5 bases and 11 bases respectively, with 24 bases between them. The CDR3 DNA is TGTGCCAGCAGCCGTATAGGGGCCCGGGCTCAGTGGCAGTACTTC. Residues: CASSRIGARAQWQYF.

The rearrangement links TRBV30 to TRBJ1-1; D is unresolved. The CDR3 sequence is 13 residues long. Germline CDR1 is GTSNPN and CDR2 is SVGIG (reference sequence). The germline V and J ends were trimmed by 5 bases and 0 bases, with 10 bases remaining between them. CDR3 residues: CAWDRLMNTEAFF. The CDR3 nucleotides read TGTGCCTGGGATAGGCTTATGAACACTGAAGCTTTCTTT. Supplemented by reference TRBV30 and TRBJ1-1, the full variable domain reads SQTIHQWPATLVQPVGSPLSLECTVEGTSNPNLYWYRQAAGRGLQLLFYSVGIGQISSEVPQNLSASRPQDRQFILSSKKLLLSDSGFYLCAWDRLMNTEAFFGQGTRLTVV.

This clone was counted only a few times. V and J are TRBV29-1 and TRBJ2-3, with a weak D call TRBD2 (6 bases). With 4 bases removed from V and 0 bases from J, the gap between germline ends came to 20 bases. Germline V CDR1 and CDR2: SQVTM, ANQGSEA. This CDR3 is built from 17 residues. CDR3 in amino acids: CSVAWRGQSLSTDTQYF. The CDR3 bases are TGCAGCGTTGCTTGGCGGGGTCAATCTCTTAGCACAGATACGCAGTATTTT.

J is TRBJ2-3 and V is TRBV7-2, with D hard to call. Trimming stripped 5 bases from V and 0 bases from J, with 15 bases between. CDR3 length: 16 residues. CDR1 is SGHTA, CDR2 FQGNSA, per germline. The CDR3 DNA sequence: TGTGCCAGCAGCCTCCGGGCCGTCCTAAGCACAGATACGCAGTATTTT. Protein sequence: CASSLRAVLSTDTQYF.

This sequence joins TRBV20-1 and TRBJ2-7, with D perhaps being TRBD1 or TRBD2 (5 bases each). The germline gives CDR1 DFQATT, CDR2 SNEGSKA (reference sequence). The CDR3 runs to 11 residues. V was clipped by 8 bases and J by 3 bases, with 11 bases between them. This CDR3 reads CSTAGSYEQYF. The CDR3 bases are TGCAGTACTGCAGGGAGCTACGAGCAGTACTTC.

The chain couples TRBV25-1 to TRBJ2-1, with D possibly TRBD1 on 6 matching bases. CDR3 length equals 18 residues. Germline values: CDR1 MGHDK, CDR2 SYGVNS. V was trimmed by 3 bases and J by 0 bases, leaving 18 bases between them. The CDR3 loop reads CASSDPVAQGHSYNEQFF. The CDR3 DNA sequence: TGTGCCAGCAGTGACCCGGTTGCGCAGGGGCACTCCTACAATGAGCAGTTCTTC.

V gene TRBV7-2 combines with J gene TRBJ1-1, with 7 bases lining up with TRBD1. V lost 5 bases to trimming and J lost 2 bases; unmatched junction nucleotides: 5. Germline-derived CDR1 and CDR2 are SGHTA and FQGNSA. The CDR3 is 14 amino acids. This CDR3 reads CASSPGGDNTEAFF. In nucleotides, the CDR3 is TGTGCCAGCAGCCCAGGGGGGGACAACACTGAAGCTTTCTTT.

This clone occurred a few times. This chain links TRBV7-9 with TRBJ1-2; D unresolved. From germline, CDR1 is SEHNR and CDR2 FQNEAQ (reference sequence). V shed 1 base and J shed 8 bases, with 11 bases lying between them. This CDR3 comprises 13 residues. The CDR3 loop reads CASSLVPSEGYTF. In nucleotides, the CDR3 is TGTGCCAGCAGCTTAGTGCCGAGCGAGGGCTACACCTTC.

This clone was recorded a few times. This chain links TRBV30 with TRBJ1-3; the D is unclear. CDR1 and CDR2 from the germline V gene are GTSNPN and SVGIG (reference sequence). V lost 8 bases and J lost 0, with 14 bases in between. This CDR3 is built from 14 residues. The CDR3 DNA reads as TGTGCCACAACTGACATCCTCTCTGGAAACACCATATATTTT. The encoded protein is CATTDILSGNTIYF.

This clone has more than one count but fewer than ten. This sample also contains other DNA sequences that code for the same CDR3. This rearrangement joins TRBV7-2 to TRBJ1-4, with 8 bases identical to TRBD1. The CDR3 length is 14 residues. V shed 5 bases, J shed 7 bases, and the junction held 6 bases outside the gene matches. CDR1 is SGHTA, CDR2 FQGNSA, per germline. CDR3 in amino acids: CASSPDRGGEKLFF. CDR3 in DNA: TGTGCCAGCAGCCCAGACAGGGGCGGTGAAAAACTGTTTTTT. Looking up the rest from reference TRBV7-2 and TRBJ1-4 gives the full variable domain: GAGVSQSPSNKVTEKGKDVELRCDPISGHTALYWYRQSLGQGLEFLIYFQGNSAPDKSGLPSDRFSAERTGGSVSTLTIQRTQQEDSAVYLCASSPDRGGEKLFFGSGTQLSVL.

The J gene is TRBJ2-5, the V gene TRBV6-1; unclear D gene. The V and J ends lost 0 bases and 5 bases respectively, with 13 bases between them. Germline CDR1 and CDR2: MNHNS and SASEGT. This CDR3 is built from 15 residues. This CDR3 reads CASSEAVDNWETQYF. The CDR3 nucleotides are TGTGCCAGCAGTGAAGCTGTGGATAATTGGGAGACCCAGTACTTC.

This clone was recorded a few times. The genes are TRBV14 and TRBJ2-1; D is unclear. This CDR3 comprises 16 residues. Germline values: CDR1 SGHDN, CDR2 FVKESK. Trimming pared 1 base from V and 6 bases from J, leaving 16 bases between. The CDR3 is CASSQGRALGLNEQFF. DNA for the CDR3: TGTGCCAGCAGCCAAGGACGAGCCCTAGGGCTCAATGAGCAGTTCTTC.

The chain employs TRBV29-1 and TRBJ1-2; D not certain. This CDR3 region has 13 residues. Germline lookup yields CDR1 SQVTM and CDR2 ANQGSEA. Trimming took off 5 bases at V and 5 bases at J, with 15 bases between the two ends. The CDR3 coding sequence is TGCAGCGTTCCGAGGTCCGGGTCGTATGGCTACACCTTC. It is translated as CSVPRSGSYGYTF.

This clone has just a few counts. Within the sample, other DNA sequences also encode this same CDR3. This chain connects TRBV5-1 to TRBJ2-7; D possibly corresponds to TRBD1 (5 bases). V lost 2 bases and J lost 0, with 9 bases in between. The germline V gene has CDR1 SGHRS and CDR2 YFSETQ. The CDR3 loop spans 14 amino acids. Written as DNA, the CDR3 is TGCGCCAGCAGCTTCGGACAAGACTCCTACGAGCAGTACTTC. Translated, it gives CASSFGQDSYEQYF.

Details on this clone: This CDR3 is also generated by other DNA sequences in the sample. The chain joins TRBV18 to TRBJ2-5; D is unresolved. Germline assignment: CDR1 KGHSH and CDR2 LQKENI. CDR3 length equals 12 residues. V shed 3 bases and J shed 2 bases, with 4 bases lying between them. In DNA form, the CDR3 reads TGTGCCAGCTCACCCCTGCAAGAGACCCAGTACTTC. Translated: CASSPLQETQYF.

The chain employs TRBV14 and TRBJ1-1; D is unresolved. The V and J ends lost 1 base and 2 bases respectively, with 5 bases between them. Germline CDR1 and CDR2: SGHDN and FVKESK. The CDR3 runs 13 residues. CDR3 residues: CASSQVINTEAFF. The DNA for the CDR3 is TGTGCCAGCAGCCAAGTGATAAACACTGAAGCTTTCTTT.

The chain is built from TRBV2 and TRBJ1-1; D is ambiguous. Germline V gives CDR1 SNHLY, CDR2 FYNNEI. There are 13 residues in the CDR3. V gave up 5 bases and J gave up 1 base, with 8 bases separating them. CDR3 coding DNA: TGTGCCAGCAGTCAATACGAGAACACTGAAGCTTTCTTT. Residues: CASSQYENTEAFF.

The sample holds a few counts of this clone. This chain's CDR3 is CASSAGAGNQPQHF. The CDR3, as DNA: TGCGCCAGCAGCGCCGGAGCGGGAAACCAGCCCCAGCATTTT. The V call is TRBV5-1, the J call TRBJ1-5; D unclear. Germline lookup yields CDR1 SGHRS and CDR2 YFSETQ. This CDR3 has 14 amino acids. V gave up 4 bases and J gave up 7 bases, with 15 bases separating them.

This clone was seen only a few times. The chain joins TRBV29-1 to TRBJ1-1; possibly TRBD1 for D (6 bases). Trimming removed 4 bases at V and 2 bases at J, with 11 bases between. Germline V gene sequence: CDR1 SQVTM, CDR2 ANQGSEA. This CDR3 has 13 residues. CDR3 amino acids: CSVVGQSNTEAFF. For the CDR3, the DNA is TGCAGCGTTGTAGGACAGAGTAACACTGAAGCTTTCTTT.

The rearrangement links TRBV4-3 to TRBJ2-6; D could derive from TRBD1 or TRBD2 (5 bases each). V lost 0 bases to trimming and J lost 0 bases, with 15 bases between them. This CDR3 comprises 19 residues. Germline lookup yields CDR1 LGHNA and CDR2 YSLEER. The CDR3 here is CASSQEPGTFSSGANVLTF. Written as DNA, the CDR3 is TGCGCCAGCAGCCAAGAACCGGGGACCTTTAGCTCTGGGGCCAACGTCCTGACTTTC.